The T cell receptor beta chain described here comes from a study of blood T cell repertoires in COVID-19. For the study at large: COVID-19 samples, acute and convalescent, were from the United States, Italy and Spain.

Germline V CDR1 and CDR2: SGHRS, YFSETQ. V gave up 2 bases and J gave up 1 base; unmatched junction bases: 9. The CDR3 covers 18 residues. This clone was recorded a few times. The method was immunoSEQ multiplex PCR; TCRdb's version includes in-frame clones alone and lacks a portion of them. The sample consists of about 350,000 clones, 87% of them appearing once. The TCR sequence derives from a woman aged 25 to 39 who had recovered from COVID-19. The specimen was PBMCs or T cells enriched from blood (not recorded which). The J gene is TRBJ1-1, the V gene TRBV5-1; 12 nucleotides line up with TRBD1. The CDR3 DNA follows: TGCGCCAGCAGCTTCCTATCGCCGGGACAGGGGGCGAACACTGAAGCTTTCTTT. This translates into CASSFLSPGQGANTEAFF.